The clone carrying this TCR beta chain has more than one count but fewer than ten. Its antigen is still unknown. This entry belongs to a study of post-analysis software for immune sequencing data. Study results and caveats: Normalized Chao1 diversity in multiple sclerosis patients fell significantly below that of controls. Controls had lower frequencies than patients of roughly five TRBV segments, which included TRBV5-6, TRBV5-1 and TRBV20-1.

TCR beta cDNA libraries had unique molecular identifiers. Using its own MiXCR run on the PCR reads, TCRdb lists one record per CDR3 protein. This table has about 820,000 distinct CDR3 sequences, roughly 58% appearing once. Germline CDR1 is MNHNY and CDR2 is SVGAGI (reference sequence). Losses at the gene ends were 7 bases for V and 5 bases for J; bases not matched to a gene: 6. The CDR3 has 15 residues. The clonotype was recovered from a girl between 10 and 17 years old with multiple sclerosis. This chain connects TRBV6-6 to TRBJ2-3; 13 bases align to TRBD2. Sequences were obtained from blood. The CDR3 spells CASTQTSGGQDTQYF. Written as DNA, the CDR3 is TGTGCCAGCACCCAGACTAGCGGGGGGCAAGATACGCAGTATTTT.